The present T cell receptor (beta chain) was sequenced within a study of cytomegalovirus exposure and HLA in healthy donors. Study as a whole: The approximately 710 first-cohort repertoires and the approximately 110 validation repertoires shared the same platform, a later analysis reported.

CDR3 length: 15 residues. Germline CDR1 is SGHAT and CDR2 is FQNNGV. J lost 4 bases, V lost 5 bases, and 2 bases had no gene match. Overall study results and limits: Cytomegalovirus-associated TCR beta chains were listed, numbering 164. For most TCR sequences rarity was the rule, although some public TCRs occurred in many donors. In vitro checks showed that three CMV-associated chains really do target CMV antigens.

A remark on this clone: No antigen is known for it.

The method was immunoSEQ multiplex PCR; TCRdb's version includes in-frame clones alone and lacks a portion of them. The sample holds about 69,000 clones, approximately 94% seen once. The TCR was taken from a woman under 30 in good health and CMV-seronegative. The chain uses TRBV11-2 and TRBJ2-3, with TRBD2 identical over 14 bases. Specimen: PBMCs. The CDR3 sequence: CASSLGLAGADTQYF. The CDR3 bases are TGTGCCAGCAGCCTGGGACTAGCGGGAGCAGATACGCAGTATTTT.